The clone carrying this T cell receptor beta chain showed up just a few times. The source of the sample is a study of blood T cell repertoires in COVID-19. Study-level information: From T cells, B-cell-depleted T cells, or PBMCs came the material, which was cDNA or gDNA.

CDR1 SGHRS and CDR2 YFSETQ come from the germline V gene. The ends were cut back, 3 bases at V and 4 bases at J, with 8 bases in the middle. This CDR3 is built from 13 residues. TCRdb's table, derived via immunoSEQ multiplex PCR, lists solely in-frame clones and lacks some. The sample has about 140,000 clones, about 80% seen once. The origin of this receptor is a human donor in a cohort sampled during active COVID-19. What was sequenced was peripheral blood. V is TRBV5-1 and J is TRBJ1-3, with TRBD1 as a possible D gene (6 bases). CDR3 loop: CASSYQGGNTIYF. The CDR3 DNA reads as TGCGCCAGCAGCTACCAGGGGGGAAACACCATATATTTT.